This T cell receptor beta chain was retrieved from a study of cytomegalovirus exposure and HLA in healthy donors. Broader study findings: The investigators catalogued 150 to 200 TCR beta chains as cytomegalovirus-associated.

The sample holds a few counts of this clone. Its antigen is not known. Researchers ran the PCR with 60 Vbeta and 13 Jbeta primers. In the authors' workflow: A later analysis counted 65 million to 80 million unique TCR beta chains, 9.5 million to 13 million shared. The repertoire was sequenced with immunoSEQ multiplex PCR; TCRdb's copy has only in-frame clones and lacks some. V, J and clone size are those of that table, while D and trimming were read from the DNA. Of approximately 160,000 clones listed, 70% to 75% were seen once; the top ten hold approximately 4.4%. CDR3 length: 16 amino acids. V lost 4 bases and J lost 3, with 17 bases in between. Germline V lookup: CDR1 SGHDT, CDR2 YYEEEE.

The receptor was isolated from a man younger than 35 in good health and CMV-seropositive. The source material was PBMCs. V gene TRBV5-6 combines with J gene TRBJ1-3, with no clear D. The CDR3 DNA reads as TGTGCCAGCAGCGCCGGCGAGAGGTGGTTTGGAAACACCATATATTTT. Translating gives CASSAGERWFGNTIYF.